The 29 T cell receptor beta chains presented below share a single source sample, sequenced in a study of CD4+ T cells in melanoma. Profiling relied on immunoSEQ multiplex PCR, and the TCRdb table lists in-frame clones only, not all of them. This table holds roughly 4,700 clones, about 61% found once. Sequencing was performed on cells from a culture (not recorded whether cultured in vitro). These receptors originate from a human donor with melanoma.

By frequency in the sample, this clone is medium-sized. This chain joins TRBV9 and TRBJ2-1; TRBD1 is a possible D gene (6 bases). The CDR3 extends over 15 amino acids. V was cut by 4 bases and J by 8 bases, with 19 bases left in between. Germline V gene data show CDR1 as SGDLS and CDR2 as YYNGEE. The CDR3 reads CASSLTNREEDEQFF. CDR3 DNA: TGTGCCAGCAGCTTAACCAACAGGGAAGAGGATGAGCAGTTCTTC. Complete variable domain (other parts from reference TRBV9 and TRBJ2-1): DSGVTQTPKHLITATGQRVTLRCSPRSGDLSVYWYQQSLDQGLQFLIQYYNGEERAKGNILERFSAQQFPDLHSELNLSSLELGDSALYFCASSLTNREEDEQFFGPGTRLTVL.

This chain uses TRBV11-2 with TRBJ1-1; 11 bases agree with TRBD1. From germline, CDR1 is SGHAT and CDR2 FQNNGV. This CDR3 is 15 amino acids long. V lost 0 bases to trimming and J lost 6 bases; unmatched junction nucleotides: 3. For the CDR3, the DNA is TGTGCCAGCAGCTTAGAGGGACAGGGGGTTGCTGAAGCTTTCTTT. Translation: CASSLEGQGVAEAFF.

The chain recombines TRBV18 with TRBJ2-3; maybe TRBD2 (5 bases). V was clipped by 2 bases and J by 2 bases, with 14 bases between them. The CDR3 runs to 16 residues. The germline V gene has CDR1 KGHSH and CDR2 LQKENI. DNA for the CDR3: TGTGCCAGCTCACCATTAGGGAGCGGATACACAGATACGCAGTATTTT. As protein: CASSPLGSGYTDTQYF.

The chain has TRBV19 and TRBJ2-3; TRBD2 agrees at 8 bases. The CDR3 sequence is 14 residues long. V was clipped by 3 bases and J by 9 bases; unmatched bases: 8. Germline CDR1 is LNHDA and CDR2 is SQIVND (reference sequence). The CDR3 bases are TGTGCCAGTAGTATGGGAGCGGGAGCGGTAACGCAGTATTTT. This translates into CASSMGAGAVTQYF.

This clone was seen only a few times. The gene calls are TRBV7-9 and TRBJ2-1; 10 bases fit TRBD1. This CDR3 contains 16 residues. Per the germline V gene, CDR1 is SEHNR and CDR2 is FQNEAQ (reference sequence). Germline trimming cut 8 bases from V and 2 bases from J; bases unmatched to any gene: 9. The CDR3 loop is CASGRTGTGAYNEQFF. The CDR3 coding sequence is TGTGCCAGCGGTAGAACCGGGACAGGGGCCTACAATGAGCAGTTCTTC.

The rearrangement links TRBV5-4 to TRBJ1-4; D might be TRBD1 (5 bases). This CDR3 is 17 amino acids long. V shed 4 bases and J shed 0 bases, with 16 bases lying between them. CDR1 is SGHNT and CDR2 is YYREEE in the germline V gene (reference sequence). CDR3 region: CASSMGTASATNEKLFF. In nucleotides, the CDR3 is TGTGCCAGCAGCATGGGGACGGCCTCGGCAACTAATGAAAAACTGTTTTTT.

The gene calls are TRBV19 and TRBJ1-5, with D possibly being TRBD1 (6 bases). The CDR3 contains 17 residues. Germline V gives CDR1 LNHDA, CDR2 SQIVND (reference sequence). V was cut by 5 bases and J by 5 bases, with 22 bases left in between. The CDR3 sequence is CASSPRQVSTPDQPQHF. DNA of the CDR3: TGTGCCAGTAGTCCGCGACAGGTTTCGACTCCGGATCAGCCCCAGCATTTT.

The chain carries TRBV30 and TRBJ2-7; a weak D match, TRBD2 (6 bases). This CDR3 is 11 amino acids long. The germline CDR1 and CDR2 sequences are GTSNPN and SVGIG (reference sequence). Trimming removed 3 bases at V and 4 bases at J, with 7 bases between. CDR3 loop: CAWRGGYEQYF. In DNA, the CDR3 is TGTGCCTGGAGGGGGGGTTACGAGCAGTACTTC.

The rearrangement links TRBV5-6 to TRBJ1-3; D is uncertain. CDR1 and CDR2 from the germline V gene are SGHDT and YYEEEE. This CDR3 region has 16 residues. With 1 base removed from V and 0 bases from J, the gap between germline ends came to 11 bases. The DNA of the CDR3 is TGTGCCAGCAGCTTGATGGGTCCGGTCTCTGGAAACACCATATATTTT. This encodes CASSLMGPVSGNTIYF.

The chain combines TRBV4-3 with TRBJ1-1; no reliable D call. Germline V gene lookup returns CDR1 LGHNA and CDR2 YSLEER. This CDR3 is 17 amino acids long. V gave up 1 base and J gave up 7 bases, with 22 bases separating them. The CDR3, as DNA: TGCGCCAGCAGCCAAGGCCCAGACGAGAGCCTAAAAGATGAAGCTTTCTTT. Protein product: CASSQGPDESLKDEAFF.

The chain recombines TRBV19 with TRBJ2-1, with 12 bases aligning to TRBD2. Trimming cost V 3 bases and J 4 bases; bases outside gene matches: 1. In germline, CDR1 is LNHDA, CDR2 SQIVND (reference sequence). CDR3 length: 15 amino acids. This CDR3 is CASSMGTSGYNEQFF. CDR3 bases: TGTGCCAGTAGTATGGGGACTAGCGGGTACAATGAGCAGTTCTTC.

The chain recombines TRBV10-3 with TRBJ1-1, with a weak D call TRBD1 (5 bases). V lost 2 bases and J 0 bases, leaving 10 bases between the germline ends. The germline gives CDR1 ENHRY, CDR2 SYGVKD. This CDR3 has 15 residues. CDR3 residues: CAISETPTVNTEAFF. The CDR3 DNA reads as TGTGCCATCAGTGAGACGCCGACAGTGAACACTGAAGCTTTCTTT.

The gene calls are TRBV29-1 and TRBJ1-1, with D possibly being TRBD1 (6 bases). The CDR3 has 11 amino acids. Germline CDR1 is SQVTM and CDR2 is ANQGSEA. The CDR3 bases are TGCAGTGGACAGTCGGGGGCTGAAGCTTTCTTT. This gives the protein CSGQSGAEAFF.

The chain employs TRBV6-5 and TRBJ1-6, with 7 bases fitting TRBD1. This CDR3 spans 13 amino acids. Germline CDR1 MNHEY, CDR2 SVGAGI. J was trimmed by 8 bases and V by 6 bases; bases with no gene match: 4. CDR3 region: CASRTGQDSPLHF. The CDR3 DNA follows: TGTGCCAGCAGGACAGGGCAGGATTCACCCCTCCACTTT.

V and J are TRBV28 and TRBJ2-7; 9 bases agree with TRBD1. V was pared by 5 bases and J by 4 bases, with 9 bases of the junction left unmatched. CDR1 and CDR2 (germline): MDHEN, SYDVKM. CDR3 length: 15 residues. Written as DNA, the CDR3 is TGTGCCAGCAGTCCCCTAAACAGGGGGCGTTACGAGCAGTACTTC. Encoded protein: CASSPLNRGRYEQYF.

The chain carries TRBV29-1 and TRBJ1-1, with D perhaps TRBD1 (6 bases). Trimming cost V 3 bases and J 7 bases, with 12 bases left between them. The V gene's germline CDR1 is SQVTM and CDR2 ANQGSEA. This CDR3 comprises 12 residues. For the CDR3, the DNA is TGCAGCGTTGACAAGGGGGGATATGAAGCTTTCTTT. This sequence encodes CSVDKGGYEAFF.

The DNA of the CDR3 is TGTGCCAGCAGCGGATCTACGGGACTCTCCTACGAGCAGTACTTC. Protein: CASSGSTGLSYEQYF. The rearrangement joins TRBV5-5 to TRBJ2-7; maybe TRBD2 (6 bases). The CDR3 is 15 residues long. Per the germline V gene, CDR1 is SGHKS and CDR2 is YYEKEE (reference sequence). V gave up 4 bases and J gave up 0 bases, with 14 bases separating them. Full variable domain (outside the CDR3, taken from reference TRBV5-5 and TRBJ2-7): DAGVTQSPTHLIKTRGQQVTLRCSPISGHKSVSWYQQVLGQGPQFIFQYYEKEERGRGNFPDRFSARQFPNYSSELNVNALLLGDSALYLCASSGSTGLSYEQYFGPGTRLTVT.

This chain uses TRBV15 with TRBJ1-4, with a tentative D call TRBD1 (5 bases). Germline lookup yields CDR1 LNHNV and CDR2 YYDKDF (reference sequence). V was clipped by 8 bases and J by 4 bases, with 14 bases between them. The CDR3 covers 14 residues. The CDR3 region is CATVPGLGNEKLFF. CDR3 in DNA: TGTGCCACCGTCCCGGGGCTGGGTAATGAAAAACTGTTTTTT.

This clone was seen a single time. This chain links TRBV19 with TRBJ2-3; TRBD2 matches at 10 bases. This CDR3 is built from 16 residues. Germline lookup yields CDR1 LNHDA and CDR2 SQIVND (reference sequence). Trimming cost V 3 bases and J 3 bases; bases outside gene matches: 6. The CDR3 reads CASSITSGGATDTQYF. CDR3 nucleotides: TGTGCCAGTAGTATTACCAGCGGGGGGGCGACAGATACGCAGTATTTT.

This clone was seen a few times. The CDR3 spells CASSSSGLAGVNEQFF. In nucleotides, the CDR3 is TGTGCCAGCAGCTCATCGGGACTAGCGGGGGTCAATGAGCAGTTCTTC. V and J are TRBV7-9 and TRBJ2-1; TRBD2 agrees at 14 bases. The CDR3 covers 16 residues. V gave up 4 bases and J gave up 6 bases; unmatched junction bases: 5. Germline V gives CDR1 SEHNR, CDR2 FQNEAQ (reference sequence). Full variable domain (remainder filled in from reference TRBV7-9 and TRBJ2-1): DTGVSQNPRHKITKRGQNVTFRCDPISEHNRLYWYRQTLGQGPEFLTYFQNEAQLEKSRLLSDRFSAERPKGSFSTLEIQRTEQGDSAMYLCASSSSGLAGVNEQFFGPGTRLTVL.

This clone was seen more than once but under ten times. The V gene is TRBV19, the J gene TRBJ1-2, with unresolved D. CDR1 is LNHDA, CDR2 SQIVND, per germline (reference sequence). The CDR3 contains 14 residues. Trimming pared 11 bases from V and 8 bases from J, leaving 24 bases between. The CDR3, as DNA: TGTGCCCGAGAGGACGGGCGAACTATTAAGGGCTACACCTTC. Its translation: CAREDGRTIKGYTF.

This clone was found once. This chain connects TRBV7-6 to TRBJ2-1, with no clear D. CDR1 SGHVS and CDR2 FNYEAQ come from the germline V gene. The V end lost 8 bases, the J end lost 10 bases, and 12 bases lay between the germline ends. CDR3 size: 11 residues. CDR3 sequence (DNA): TGTGCCAGCGGGATTCTAGGAGAGCAGTTCTTC. Protein product: CASGILGEQFF.

CDR3 nucleotide sequence: TGTGCCAGTAGTTCGGGACAGCCCCAGCATTTT. Amino acids: CASSSGQPQHF. The rearrangement joins TRBV19 to TRBJ1-5; D is undetermined. This CDR3 has 11 amino acids. Looked up from germline, CDR1 is LNHDA and CDR2 is SQIVND (reference sequence). V dropped 5 bases and J dropped 7 bases, with 6 bases sitting between them.

The chain carries TRBV4-1 and TRBJ1-2; D is unclear. CDR3 length: 16 residues. Per the germline V gene, CDR1 is MGHRA and CDR2 is YSYEKL. Deletions cut 4 bases from V and 1 base from J, with 16 bases between. Here the CDR3 DNA reads TGCGCCAGCAGCCCCCTACCCGGACCAGTTAACTATGGCTACACCTTC. This encodes CASSPLPGPVNYGYTF.

The chain couples TRBV10-2 to TRBJ1-1, with 9 bases lining up with TRBD1. Germline loops: CDR1 WSHSY, CDR2 SAAADI. The length of the CDR3 is 12 residues. V gave up 9 bases and J gave up 5 bases; unmatched junction bases: 4. In DNA, the CDR3 is TGCGCCAGTTCACAGGGGGCAACTGAAGCTTTCTTT. Translated, it gives CASSQGATEAFF.

This clone has just a few counts. The DNA of the CDR3 is TGTGCCAGCAGCCGTAATACAGGGGGCGCTGGCAATCAGCCCCAGCATTTT. This codes for CASSRNTGGAGNQPQHF. The rearrangement uses TRBV4-2 and TRBJ1-5; 9 bases are a match to TRBD1. The germline V gene encodes CDR1 LGHNA and CDR2 YNFKEQ. The CDR3 extends over 17 amino acids. V lost 4 bases to trimming and J lost 2 bases; unmatched junction nucleotides: 9.

V and J are TRBV10-3 and TRBJ1-3, with 10 nucleotides matching TRBD1. The CDR3 is 16 residues long. The ends lost 4 bases at V and 2 bases at J; junction bases unmatched: 5. Germline values: CDR1 ENHRY, CDR2 SYGVKD. CDR3 bases: TGTGCCATCAGTGGGCCGGGACAGGGGCCTGGAAACACCATATATTTT. Protein sequence: CAISGPGQGPGNTIYF.

The chain joins TRBV19 to TRBJ1-1; D uncertain. From germline, CDR1 is LNHDA and CDR2 SQIVND (reference sequence). The CDR3 spans 11 residues. V dropped 9 bases and J dropped 4 bases, with 9 bases sitting between them. CDR3 DNA: TGTGCCAGCGCCCAGGTCACTGAAGCTTTCTTT. Its translation is CASAQVTEAFF.

The gene calls are TRBV4-1 and TRBJ2-1; tentative D call: TRBD1 (6 bases). Trimming took off 2 bases at V and 8 bases at J, with 10 bases between the two ends. CDR1 and CDR2 from the germline V gene are MGHRA and YSYEKL. The CDR3 sequence is 13 residues long. The CDR3 spells CASSQTGIDEQFF. DNA for the CDR3: TGCGCCAGCAGCCAAACAGGGATCGATGAGCAGTTCTTC.